The 17 T cell receptor beta chains given below trace back to one sample, sequenced in a study of T cells in Graves' hyperthyroidism and ophthalmopathy. From RNA transcripts, TCR beta CDR3 regions were amplified. The study used the HTBI primer set for a first-round RT-PCR of the TCR CDR3. One entry per CDR3 protein, called by TCRdb with MiXCR from the multiplex PCR reads. The table records a few hundred thousand distinct CDR3 sequences, roughly 46% of them present only once. Sample: peripheral blood or thyroid tissue (not recorded which). The receptors shown here come from an adult woman with Graves' disease, either hyperthyroidism or ophthalmopathy (not recorded which).

A word on this clonotype: A clone one base away is much larger, so this may be a read error. This chain uses TRBV5-6 with TRBJ2-2; D might be TRBD2 (7 bases). CDR1 SGHDT and CDR2 YYEEEE come from the germline V gene. The CDR3 loop spans 15 amino acids. As DNA, the CDR3 is TGTGCCAGCAGCGACGGGGGGCCGAACACCGGGGAGCCGTTTTTT. Translation gives CASSDGGPNTGEPFF.

This clonotype was seen ten or more times. The chain employs TRBV4-2 and TRBJ2-5; D unresolved. This CDR3 region has 11 residues. Between the trimmed V and J ends, which lost 8 bases and 2 bases, there was a span of 6 bases. Germline V CDR1 and CDR2: LGHNA, YNFKEQ. This CDR3 is CASGRQETQYF. The CDR3 DNA sequence: TGTGCCAGCGGAAGGCAAGAGACCCAGTACTTC.

This clonotype was seen at least ten times. J is TRBJ1-6 and V is TRBV24-1; a possible D gene is TRBD1 (6 bases). CDR3 size: 14 residues. Per the germline V gene, CDR1 is KGHDR and CDR2 is SFDVKD. Trimming removed 7 bases from V and 7 bases from J, with 13 bases in between. CDR3 in amino acids: CATSPGQPNSPLHF. DNA of the CDR3: TGTGCCACCAGCCCGGGACAACCCAATTCACCCCTCCACTTT.

This clonotype was detected many times. J is TRBJ2-7 and V is TRBV7-9; the match to TRBD2 covers 9 bases. V shed 1 base, J shed 3 bases, and the junction held 7 bases outside the gene matches. Germline V CDR1 and CDR2: SEHNR, FQNEAQ (reference sequence). This CDR3 is 16 amino acids long. CDR3 in amino acids: CASSLGGGRAGYEQYF. Written as DNA, the CDR3 is TGTGCCAGCAGCTTAGGCGGCGGGAGGGCCGGCTACGAGCAGTACTTC.

This clonotype was found many times. The rearrangement uses TRBV12-5 and TRBJ2-5; TRBD1 matches 7 bases. J was trimmed by 1 base and V by 5 bases; bases with no gene match: 4. From germline, CDR1 is LGHNT and CDR2 FRNRAP. This CDR3 has 14 amino acids. CDR3 DNA sequence: TGTGCTAGTGGTCATAGACAGGGCCAAGAGACCCAGTACTTC. Translation gives CASGHRQGQETQYF.

This clonotype was observed a few times. The chain carries TRBV12-3 or TRBV12-4 and TRBJ1-5; TRBD1 might be the D (6 bases). V was trimmed by 8 bases and J by 6 bases, leaving 14 bases between them. The length of the CDR3 is 13 residues. CDR3 coding DNA: TGTGCCAGCGGCGCAGGGGAGACTCAGCCCCAGCATTTT. This codes for CASGAGETQPQHF.

This clonotype was recorded only once. The V and J genes are TRBV10-3 and TRBJ2-2; 9 positions agree with TRBD1. The CDR3 spans 17 residues. V was pared by 6 bases and J by 6 bases, with 14 bases of the junction left unmatched. Germline lookup yields CDR1 ENHRY and CDR2 SYGVKD. The CDR3 loop is CAISERPGQGISGELFF. CDR3 DNA: TGTGCCATCAGCGAACGGCCGGGACAGGGTATCTCCGGGGAGCTGTTTTTT.

The V call is TRBV5-1, the J call TRBJ1-2, with TRBD1 as a possible D gene (5 bases). The V gene lost 4 bases and the J gene lost 4 bases, with 20 bases spanning the gap. Germline CDR1 reads SGHRS; CDR2 reads YFSETQ. The CDR3 runs 16 residues. The CDR3 here is CASSQTDSNFRYGYTF. In nucleotides, the CDR3 is TGCGCCAGCAGCCAAACCGACAGTAACTTTCGCTATGGCTACACCTTC. The whole variable domain, filled in from reference TRBV5-1 and TRBJ1-2, reads KAGVTQTPRYLIKTRGQQVTLSCSPISGHRSVSWYQQTPGQGLQFLFEYFSETQRNKGNFPGRFSGRQFSNSRSEMNVSTLELGDSALYLCASSQTDSNFRYGYTFGSGTRLTVV.

Many counts were recorded for this clonotype. The chain has TRBV5-1 and TRBJ2-7; D call uncertain. This CDR3 region has 12 residues. The germline V gene has CDR1 SGHRS and CDR2 YFSETQ. Between the trimmed V and J ends, which lost 5 bases and 0 bases, there was a span of 6 bases. CDR3 bases: TGCGCCAGCAGGAACAACTCCTACGAGCAGTACTTC. Translating gives CASRNNSYEQYF.

This clonotype has at least ten counts. The CDR3 DNA follows: TGTGCCAGCAGACTTAAGGCGGGGAGGGGCAACGAGCAGTACTTC. This encodes CASRLKAGRGNEQYF. This sequence joins TRBV27 and TRBJ2-7; TRBD2 agrees at 7 bases. From germline, CDR1 is MNHEY and CDR2 SMNVEV (reference sequence). V shed 6 bases, J shed 5 bases, and the junction held 13 bases outside the gene matches. The CDR3 runs 15 residues.

This clonotype was recorded a few times. CDR3: CASSTSYTQETQYF. The CDR3 bases are TGTGCCAGCAGTACCTCCTACACCCAAGAGACCCAGTACTTC. The chain recombines TRBV7-2 with TRBJ2-5; D unresolved. There are 14 residues in the CDR3. Trimming removed 6 bases from V and 1 base from J, with 12 bases in between. Per germline, CDR1 SGHTA and CDR2 FQGNSA.

This clonotype appeared many times. The rearrangement joins TRBV4-1 to TRBJ2-7, with 11 bases aligning to TRBD2. After removal of 4 bases from V and 4 bases from J, the junction contained 3 bases not matched to a gene. There are 14 residues in the CDR3. Germline lookup yields CDR1 MGHRA and CDR2 YSYEKL. The CDR3 here is CASSLRTSGYEQYF. CDR3 nucleotide sequence: TGCGCCAGCAGCCTAAGGACTAGCGGGTACGAGCAGTACTTC.

This clonotype was counted many times. The junction shows a germline mismatch at one end, possibly a read error. The CDR3 DNA reads as TGTGCCAGCAGTGCGGGACTAGCGGGAGATTCATCGTACGCGCAGTACTTC. This gives the protein CASSAGLAGDSSYAQYF. The chain links TRBV28 to TRBJ2-7; 14 nucleotides align to TRBD2. CDR1 and CDR2 from the germline V gene are MDHEN and SYDVKM. The CDR3 is 17 amino acids.

The chain links TRBV11-2 to TRBJ2-1; 7 nucleotides match TRBD2. J gave up 10 bases and V 1 base, and 10 bases lay outside the gene matches. The germline CDR1 and CDR2 sequences are SGHAT and FQNNGV. This CDR3 has 15 residues. CDR3 coding DNA: TGTGCCAGCAGCTTAGGGGGGGGTAGGGTCCGGGAGCAGTTCTTC. Translated, it gives CASSLGGGRVREQFF.

V is TRBV4-1 and J is TRBJ2-3; D gene ambiguous. Germline V gene sequence: CDR1 MGHRA, CDR2 YSYEKL. Trimming left V 0 bases short and J 5 bases short, with 12 bases between. The CDR3 is 15 residues long. For the CDR3, the DNA is TGCGCCAGCAGCCAAGAACATCTGAGAGGAGATACGCAGTATTTT. Its translation is CASSQEHLRGDTQYF.

This clonotype was observed many times. This chain joins TRBV7-3 and TRBJ1-6, with unresolved D. Germline V gene sequence: CDR1 SGHTA, CDR2 FQGTGA. V lost 1 base to trimming and J lost 8 bases, with 6 bases between them. The CDR3 loop spans 13 amino acids. The CDR3 region has the DNA TGTGCCAGCAGCTTAATTTGGGATTCACCCCTCCACTTT. Protein product: CASSLIWDSPLHF.

This clonotype was counted many times. This rearrangement joins TRBV12-3 or TRBV12-4 to TRBJ1-1, with 9 bases matching TRBD1. CDR3 length: 14 amino acids. With 6 bases clipped from V and 3 bases from J, the junction kept 5 bases outside the gene matches. The CDR3 bases are TGTGCCAGCAGACCCGGGACAGGGTACACTGAAGCTTTCTTT. This sequence encodes CASRPGTGYTEAFF.